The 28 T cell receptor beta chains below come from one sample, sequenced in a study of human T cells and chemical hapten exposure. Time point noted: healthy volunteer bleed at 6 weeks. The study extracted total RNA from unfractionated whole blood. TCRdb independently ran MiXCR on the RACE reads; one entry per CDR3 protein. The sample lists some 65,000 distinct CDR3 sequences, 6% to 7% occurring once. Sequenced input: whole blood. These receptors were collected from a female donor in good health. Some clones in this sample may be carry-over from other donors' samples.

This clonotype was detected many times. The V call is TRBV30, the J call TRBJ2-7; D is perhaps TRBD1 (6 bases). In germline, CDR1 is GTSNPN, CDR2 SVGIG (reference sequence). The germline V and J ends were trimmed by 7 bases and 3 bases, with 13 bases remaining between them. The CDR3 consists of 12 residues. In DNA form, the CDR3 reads TGTGCCTCCCAGACAGGAAACTACGAGCAGTACTTC. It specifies CASQTGNYEQYF. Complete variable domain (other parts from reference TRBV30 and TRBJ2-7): SQTIHQWPATLVQPVGSPLSLECTVEGTSNPNLYWYRQAAGRGLQLLFYSVGIGQISSEVPQNLSASRPQDRQFILSSKKLLLSDSGFYLCASQTGNYEQYFGPGTRLTVT.

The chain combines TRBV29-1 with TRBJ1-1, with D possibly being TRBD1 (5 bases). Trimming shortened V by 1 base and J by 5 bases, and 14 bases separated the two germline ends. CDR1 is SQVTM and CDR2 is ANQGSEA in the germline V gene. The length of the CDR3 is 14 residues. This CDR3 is CSVEGGLGRTEAFF. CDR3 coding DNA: TGCAGCGTTGAAGGGGGACTCGGGCGAACTGAAGCTTTCTTT.

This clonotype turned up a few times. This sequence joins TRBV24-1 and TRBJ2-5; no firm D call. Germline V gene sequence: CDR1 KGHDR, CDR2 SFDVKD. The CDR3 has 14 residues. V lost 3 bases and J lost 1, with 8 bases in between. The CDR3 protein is CATSDRRSQETQYF. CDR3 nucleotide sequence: TGTGCCACCAGTGATCGCAGGTCCCAAGAGACCCAGTACTTC.

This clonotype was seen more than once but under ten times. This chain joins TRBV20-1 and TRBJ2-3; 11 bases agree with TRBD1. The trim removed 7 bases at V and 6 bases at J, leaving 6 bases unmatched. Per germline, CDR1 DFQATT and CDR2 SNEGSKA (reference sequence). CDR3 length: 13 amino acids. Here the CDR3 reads CSVRTGGWDTQYF. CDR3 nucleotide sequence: TGCAGTGTCCGGACAGGGGGCTGGGATACGCAGTATTTT.

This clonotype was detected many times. The CDR3 DNA is TGTGCCAGCAGCTTAAGGGGACAGACTCCCTCTGGAAACACCATATATTTT. Translating gives CASSLRGQTPSGNTIYF. V and J are TRBV7-2 and TRBJ1-3; 7 bases fit TRBD1. The CDR3 runs to 17 residues. Germline V gives CDR1 SGHTA, CDR2 FQGNSA. The junction had 7 bases not matched to a gene; V was cut back by 2 bases and J by 0 bases.

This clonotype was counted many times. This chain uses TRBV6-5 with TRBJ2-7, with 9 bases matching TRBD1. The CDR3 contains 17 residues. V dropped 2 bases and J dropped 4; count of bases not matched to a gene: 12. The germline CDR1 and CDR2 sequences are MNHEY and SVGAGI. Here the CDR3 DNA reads TGTGCCAGCAGTTACGGACAAGGGACAGGGAGGGGATACGAGCAGTACTTC. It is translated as CASSYGQGTGRGYEQYF.

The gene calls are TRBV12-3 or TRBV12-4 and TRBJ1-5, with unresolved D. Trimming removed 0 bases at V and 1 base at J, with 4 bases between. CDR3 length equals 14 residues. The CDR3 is CASSLARSNQPQHF. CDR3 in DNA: TGTGCCAGCAGTTTAGCGCGGAGCAATCAGCCCCAGCATTTT.

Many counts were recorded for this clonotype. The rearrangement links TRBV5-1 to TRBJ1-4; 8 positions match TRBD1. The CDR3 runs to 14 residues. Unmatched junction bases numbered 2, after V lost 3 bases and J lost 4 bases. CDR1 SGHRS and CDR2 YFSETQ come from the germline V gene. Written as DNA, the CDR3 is TGCGCCAGCAGCTCGGGACAGGTTAATGAAAAACTGTTTTTT. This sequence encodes CASSSGQVNEKLFF.

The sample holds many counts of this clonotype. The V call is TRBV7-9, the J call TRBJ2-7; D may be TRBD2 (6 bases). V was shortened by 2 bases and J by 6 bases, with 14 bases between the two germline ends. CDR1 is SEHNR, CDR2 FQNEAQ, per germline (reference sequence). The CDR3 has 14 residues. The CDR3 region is CASSLFLGAGEQYF. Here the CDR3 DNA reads TGTGCCAGCAGCTTATTTCTCGGAGCGGGCGAGCAGTACTTC.

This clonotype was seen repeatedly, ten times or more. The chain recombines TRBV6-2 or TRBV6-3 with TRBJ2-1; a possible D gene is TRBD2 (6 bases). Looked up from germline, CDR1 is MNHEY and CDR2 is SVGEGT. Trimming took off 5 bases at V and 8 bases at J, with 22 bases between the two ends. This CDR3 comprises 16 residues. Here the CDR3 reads CASSHVLADVQDEQFF. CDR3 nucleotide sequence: TGTGCCAGCAGTCACGTATTAGCGGACGTACAGGATGAGCAGTTCTTC.

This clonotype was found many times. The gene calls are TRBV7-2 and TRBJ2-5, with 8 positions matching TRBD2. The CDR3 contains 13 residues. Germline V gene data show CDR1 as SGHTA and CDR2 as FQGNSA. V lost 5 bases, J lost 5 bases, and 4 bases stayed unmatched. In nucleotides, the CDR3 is TGTGCCAGCAGCACGGGACTAGGGGAGACCCAGTACTTC. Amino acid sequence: CASSTGLGETQYF.

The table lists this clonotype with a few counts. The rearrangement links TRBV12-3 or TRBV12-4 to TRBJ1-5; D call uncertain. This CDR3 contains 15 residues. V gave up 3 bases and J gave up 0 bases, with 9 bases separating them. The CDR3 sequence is CASSFGGYSNQPQHF. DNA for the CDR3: TGTGCCAGCAGTTTTGGCGGATATAGCAATCAGCCCCAGCATTTT.

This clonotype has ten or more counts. The CDR3 spells CASSFGQAADTQYF. CDR3 nucleotides: TGTGCCAGCAGCTTCGGACAGGCCGCAGATACGCAGTATTTT. The chain carries TRBV7-2 and TRBJ2-3, with 7 bases lining up with TRBD1. The V gene's germline CDR1 is SGHTA and CDR2 FQGNSA. J gave up 4 bases and V 3 bases, and 4 bases lay outside the gene matches. The CDR3 spans 14 residues.

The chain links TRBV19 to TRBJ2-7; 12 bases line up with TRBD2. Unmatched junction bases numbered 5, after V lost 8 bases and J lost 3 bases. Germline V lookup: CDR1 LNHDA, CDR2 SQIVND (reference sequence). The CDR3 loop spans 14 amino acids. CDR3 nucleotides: TGTGCCAGTCAAAGGACTAGCGGGGACTACGAGCAGTACTTC. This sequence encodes CASQRTSGDYEQYF.

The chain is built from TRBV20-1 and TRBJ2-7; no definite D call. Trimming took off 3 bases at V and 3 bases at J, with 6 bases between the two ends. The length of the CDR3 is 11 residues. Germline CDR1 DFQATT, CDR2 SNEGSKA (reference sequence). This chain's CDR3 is CSASNVYEQYF. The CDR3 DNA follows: TGCAGTGCTAGTAACGTCTACGAGCAGTACTTC.

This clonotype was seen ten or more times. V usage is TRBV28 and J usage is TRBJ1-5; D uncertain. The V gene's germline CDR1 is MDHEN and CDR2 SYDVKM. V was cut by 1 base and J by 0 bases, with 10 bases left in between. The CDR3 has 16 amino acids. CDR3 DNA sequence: TGTGCCAGCAGTTTATATCCAGTAAATAGCAATCAGCCCCAGCATTTT. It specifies CASSLYPVNSNQPQHF.

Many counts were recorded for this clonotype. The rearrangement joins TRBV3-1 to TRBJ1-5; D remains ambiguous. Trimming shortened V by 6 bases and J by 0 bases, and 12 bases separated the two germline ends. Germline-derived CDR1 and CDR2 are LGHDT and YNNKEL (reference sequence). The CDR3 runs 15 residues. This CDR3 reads CASSPDPYSNQPQHF. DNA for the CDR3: TGTGCCAGCAGTCCCGACCCTTATAGCAATCAGCCCCAGCATTTT.

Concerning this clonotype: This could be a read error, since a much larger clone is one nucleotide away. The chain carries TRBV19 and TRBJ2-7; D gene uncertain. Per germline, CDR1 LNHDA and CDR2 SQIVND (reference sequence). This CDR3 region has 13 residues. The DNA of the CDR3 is TGTACCAGTAGTATAGATCTGATCTACGAGCAGTACTTC. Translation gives CTSSIDLIYEQYF.

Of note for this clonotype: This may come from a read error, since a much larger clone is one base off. CDR3 nucleotides: TGCGCCAGCAGCCAAGGAATGGGGCACGAGCAGTACTTC. Its protein product is CASSQGMGHEQYF. The J gene is TRBJ2-7, the V gene TRBV4-3; D might be TRBD1 (5 bases). The CDR3 is 13 amino acids. V was trimmed by 1 base and J by 5 bases, leaving 9 bases between them. Germline lookup yields CDR1 LGHNA and CDR2 YSLEER.

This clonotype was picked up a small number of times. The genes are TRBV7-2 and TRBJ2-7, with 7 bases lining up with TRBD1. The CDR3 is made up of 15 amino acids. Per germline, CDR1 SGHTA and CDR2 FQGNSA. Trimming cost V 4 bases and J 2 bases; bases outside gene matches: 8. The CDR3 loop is CASSSRGQAAYEQYF. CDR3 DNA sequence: TGTGCCAGCAGCTCACGTGGACAGGCCGCCTACGAGCAGTACTTC.

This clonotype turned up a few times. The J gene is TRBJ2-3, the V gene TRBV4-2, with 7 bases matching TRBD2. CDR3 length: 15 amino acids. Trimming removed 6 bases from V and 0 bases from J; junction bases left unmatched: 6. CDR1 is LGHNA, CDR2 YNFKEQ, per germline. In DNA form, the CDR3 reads TGTGCCAGCAGGGGGGGGAGCGGGAGCACAGATACGCAGTATTTT. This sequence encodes CASRGGSGSTDTQYF.

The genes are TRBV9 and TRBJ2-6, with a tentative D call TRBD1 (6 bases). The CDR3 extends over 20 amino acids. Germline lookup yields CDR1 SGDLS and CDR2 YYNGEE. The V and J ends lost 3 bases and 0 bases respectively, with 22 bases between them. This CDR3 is CASSAPQGRQAISGANVLTF. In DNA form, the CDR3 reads TGTGCCAGCAGCGCGCCTCAAGGCAGACAGGCCATCTCTGGGGCCAACGTCCTGACTTTC.

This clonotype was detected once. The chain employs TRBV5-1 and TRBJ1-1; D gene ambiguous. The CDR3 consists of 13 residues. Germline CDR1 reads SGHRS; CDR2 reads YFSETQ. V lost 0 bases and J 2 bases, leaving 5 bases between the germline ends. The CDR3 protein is CASSLEANTEAFF. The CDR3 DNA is TGCGCCAGCAGCTTGGAGGCCAACACTGAAGCTTTCTTT.

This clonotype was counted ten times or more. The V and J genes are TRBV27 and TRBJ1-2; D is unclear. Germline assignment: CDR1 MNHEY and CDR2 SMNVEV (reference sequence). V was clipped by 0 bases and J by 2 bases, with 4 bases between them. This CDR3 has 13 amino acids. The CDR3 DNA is TGTGCCAGCAGTTTATCCCAGAACTATGGCTACACCTTC. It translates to CASSLSQNYGYTF.

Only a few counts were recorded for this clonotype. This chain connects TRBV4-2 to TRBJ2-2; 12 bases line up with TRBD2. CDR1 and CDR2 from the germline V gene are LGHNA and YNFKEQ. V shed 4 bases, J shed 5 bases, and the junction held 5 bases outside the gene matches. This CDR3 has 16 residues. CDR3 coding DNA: TGTGCCAGCAGCCCTAGCGGGAGGGATTATACCGGGGAGCTGTTTTTT. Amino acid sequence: CASSPSGRDYTGELFF.

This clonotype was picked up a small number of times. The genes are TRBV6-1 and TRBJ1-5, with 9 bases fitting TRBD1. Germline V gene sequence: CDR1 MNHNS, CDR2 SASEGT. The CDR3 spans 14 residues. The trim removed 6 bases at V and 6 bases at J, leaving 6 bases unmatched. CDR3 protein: CASSDTGGGQPQHF. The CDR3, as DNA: TGTGCCAGCAGCGACACAGGGGGCGGTCAGCCCCAGCATTTT.

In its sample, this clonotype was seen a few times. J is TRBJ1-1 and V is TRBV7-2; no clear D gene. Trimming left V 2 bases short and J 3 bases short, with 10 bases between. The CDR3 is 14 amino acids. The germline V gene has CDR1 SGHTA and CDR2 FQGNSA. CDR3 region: CASSLRHSYTEAFF. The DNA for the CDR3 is TGTGCCAGCAGCTTACGTCACAGCTACACTGAAGCTTTCTTT.

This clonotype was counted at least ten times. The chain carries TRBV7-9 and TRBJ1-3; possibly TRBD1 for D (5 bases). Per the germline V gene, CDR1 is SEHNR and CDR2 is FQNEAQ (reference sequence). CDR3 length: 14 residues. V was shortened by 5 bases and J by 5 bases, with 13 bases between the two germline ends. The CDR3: CASSPLVGRNTIYF. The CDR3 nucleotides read TGTGCCAGCAGCCCATTAGTGGGACGAAACACCATATATTTT.